The clone carrying this T cell receptor (beta chain) has just a few counts. Its specificity is unknown. This sample was taken from a study of T-cell memory formation after mild COVID-19. Study-level information: The two donors had largely donor-specific TCR clusters. Notes on the study in general: Day 15 to 85 contractors were CD4/CD8 balanced; later expanders leaned CD4+. Several responding clones turned up in pre-infection memory, indicating that cross-reactive memory may have taken part.

The CDR3 consists of 12 residues. The germline V gene has CDR1 MNHEY and CDR2 SVGAGI. Trimming removed 8 bases from V and 7 bases from J, with 12 bases in between. Using constant-segment primers, 5'RACE produced TCR alpha and TCR beta cDNA libraries carrying sample barcodes and UMIs. From the 5' RACE reads, TCRdb called clonotypes with MiXCR, one entry per CDR3 protein. Here the sample spans approximately 400,000 distinct CDR3 sequences, about a sixth being singletons. The rearrangement joins TRBV6-5 to TRBJ2-1, with a tentative D call TRBD2 (5 bases). The receptor was derived from a man between 18 and 35 years old who had mild COVID-19 (a few samples of this study predate the infection). Cell type and time point are not known. Material: PBMCs or a T cell subset sorted from them (not recorded which). The CDR3 protein is CASRAPGNEQFF. DNA for the CDR3: TGTGCCAGCCGCGCGCCGGGGAATGAGCAGTTCTTC.